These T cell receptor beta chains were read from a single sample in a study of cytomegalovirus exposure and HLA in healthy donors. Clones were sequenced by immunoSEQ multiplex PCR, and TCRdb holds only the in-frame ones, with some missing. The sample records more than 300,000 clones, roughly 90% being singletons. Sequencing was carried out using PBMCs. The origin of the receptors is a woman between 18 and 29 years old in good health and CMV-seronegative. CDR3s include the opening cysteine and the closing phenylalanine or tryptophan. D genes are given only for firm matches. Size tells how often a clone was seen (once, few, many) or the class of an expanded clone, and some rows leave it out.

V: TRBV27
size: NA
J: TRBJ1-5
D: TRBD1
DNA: TGTGCCAGCAGTCGAGGGGACAGGGATCAGCCCCAGCATTTT
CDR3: CASSRGDRDQPQHF

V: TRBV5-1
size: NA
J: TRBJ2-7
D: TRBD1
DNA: TGCGCCAGCAGACCAGGGGGCTTGGACGAGCAGTACTTC
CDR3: CASRPGGLDEQYF

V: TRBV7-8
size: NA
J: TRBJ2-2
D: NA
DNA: TGTGCCACCTTGCCAGGAAGGAGGGCCAACACCGGGGAGCTGTTTTTT
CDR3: CATLPGRRANTGELFF

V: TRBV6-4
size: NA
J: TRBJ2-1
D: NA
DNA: TGTGCCAGCAGTGACCTTGGGGGGAATGAGCAGTTCTTC
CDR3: CASSDLGGNEQFF

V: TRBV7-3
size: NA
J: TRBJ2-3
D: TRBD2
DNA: TGTGCCAGCAGCTTAACCAGCGGGGGGGGCACAGATACGCAGTATTTT
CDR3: CASSLTSGGGTDTQYF

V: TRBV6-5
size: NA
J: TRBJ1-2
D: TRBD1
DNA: TGTGCCAGCAGTTACCAACAGGGGGCGGGAGGCTACACCTTC
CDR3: CASSYQQGAGGYTF

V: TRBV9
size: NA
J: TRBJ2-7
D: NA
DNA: TGTGCCAGCAGCGAGGGGGACGCTATCTCCTACGAGCAGTACTTC
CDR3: CASSEGDAISYEQYF

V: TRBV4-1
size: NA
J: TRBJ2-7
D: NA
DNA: TGCGCCAGCAGCCAAGGGGGAGAATCGGACGAGCAGTACTTC
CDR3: CASSQGGESDEQYF

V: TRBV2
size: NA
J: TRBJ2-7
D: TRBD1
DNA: TGTGCCAGGGGCCAGGGACAGCCTTCCTCATTCTACGAGCAGTACTTC
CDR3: CARGQGQPSSFYEQYF

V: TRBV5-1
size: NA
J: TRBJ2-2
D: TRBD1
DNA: TGCGCCAGCGGGCCAGGGGGGAACACCGGGGAGCTGTTTTTT
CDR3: CASGPGGNTGELFF

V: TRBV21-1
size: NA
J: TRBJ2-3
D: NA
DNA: TGTGCCAGCAGCAAAGTCCGGGACAGGGACACAGATACGCAGTATTTT
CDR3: CASSKVRDRDTDTQYF

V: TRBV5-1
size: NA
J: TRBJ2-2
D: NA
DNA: TGCGCCAGCAGCTTGCGGCTAGTTACCGGGGAGCTGTTTTTT
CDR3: CASSLRLVTGELFF

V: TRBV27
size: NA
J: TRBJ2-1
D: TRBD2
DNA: TGTGCCAGCAGTATGCGGGAGGGAATCAGCTCCTACAATGAGCAGTTCTTC
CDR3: CASSMREGISSYNEQFF

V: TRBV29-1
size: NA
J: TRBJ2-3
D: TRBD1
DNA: TGCAGCGTGGACAGGGGGCGTGACACGCAGTATTTT
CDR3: CSVDRGRDTQYF

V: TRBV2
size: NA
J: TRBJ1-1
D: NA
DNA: TGTGCCAGCAGAGAGCGGGGGGGGTCGAACACTGAAGCTTTCTTT
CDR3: CASRERGGSNTEAFF

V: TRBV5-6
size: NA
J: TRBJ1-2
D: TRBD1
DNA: TGTGCCAGCAGCGCAACAGGGGGCTATGGCTACACCTTC
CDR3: CASSATGGYGYTF

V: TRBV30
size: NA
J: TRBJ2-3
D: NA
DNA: TGTGCCTGGAGAGGGAAGCAGGGTCCCGCAGATACGCAGTATTTT
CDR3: CAWRGKQGPADTQYF

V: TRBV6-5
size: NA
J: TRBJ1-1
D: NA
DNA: TGTGCCAGCAGTCCAGGGCTGAACACTGAAGCTTTCTTT
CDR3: CASSPGLNTEAFF

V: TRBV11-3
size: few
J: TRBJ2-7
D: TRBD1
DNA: TGTGCCAGCAGCCCCGAACAGGGGTCCTACGAGCAGTACTTC
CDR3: CASSPEQGSYEQYF

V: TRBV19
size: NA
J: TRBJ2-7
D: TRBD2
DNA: TGTGCCAGTTCCCCCGGCGGGAGAATAAGCGAGCAGTACTTC
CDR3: CASSPGGRISEQYF

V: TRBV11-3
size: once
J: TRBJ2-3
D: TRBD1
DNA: TGTGCCAGCAGCACTTTGACAGGGGGCACCACAGATACGCAGTATTTT
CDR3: CASSTLTGGTTDTQYF

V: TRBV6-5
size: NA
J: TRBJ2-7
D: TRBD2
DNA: TGTGCCAGCAGTTACGTGTTAGCGGGGCCCTACGAGCAGTACTTC
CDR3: CASSYVLAGPYEQYF

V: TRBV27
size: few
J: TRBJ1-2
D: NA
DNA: TGTGCCAGCAGTCTTAACAGGGAATTTCGGTGGGTCTATGGCTACACCTTC
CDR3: CASSLNREFRWVYGYTF

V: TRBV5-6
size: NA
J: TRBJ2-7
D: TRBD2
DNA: TGTGCCAGCAGCTTGCGGGGGGTCCACGAGCAGTACTTC
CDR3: CASSLRGVHEQYF

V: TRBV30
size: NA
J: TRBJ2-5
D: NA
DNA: TGTGCCTGGAGTACGGGTGGCCAGACCCAGTACTTC
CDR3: CAWSTGGQTQYF

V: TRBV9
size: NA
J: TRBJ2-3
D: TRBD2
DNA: TGTGCCAGCAGCGCCCCGACTAGCGGGAGCTATACGCAGTATTTT
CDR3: CASSAPTSGSYTQYF

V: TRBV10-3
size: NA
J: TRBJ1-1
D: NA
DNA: TGTGCCATCAGTGTATCTGGGCTGAACACTGAAGCTTTCTTT
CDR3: CAISVSGLNTEAFF

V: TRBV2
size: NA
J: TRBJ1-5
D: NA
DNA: TGTGCCAGCAGTGTACAACAGGGTGCGGGTCAGCCCCAGCATTTT
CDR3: CASSVQQGAGQPQHF

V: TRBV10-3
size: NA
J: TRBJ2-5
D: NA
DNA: TGTGCCATCAGTGAGGGGGGGTCGGAGACCCAGTACTTC
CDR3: CAISEGGSETQYF

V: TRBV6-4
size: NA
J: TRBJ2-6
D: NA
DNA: TGTGCCAGCAGTGAAGGGTTTGGTGGGGCCTCTGGGGCCAACGTCCTGACTTTC
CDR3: CASSEGFGGASGANVLTF

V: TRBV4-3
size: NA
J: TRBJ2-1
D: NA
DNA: TGCGCCAGCAGCCAAGATGGCTCCCATGAGCAGTTCTTC
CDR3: CASSQDGSHEQFF

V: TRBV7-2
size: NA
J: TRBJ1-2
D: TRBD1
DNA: TGTGCCAGCAGCTTAGAGAGACTGCGACAGGGGGTTTCTGGCTACACCTTC
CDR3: CASSLERLRQGVSGYTF

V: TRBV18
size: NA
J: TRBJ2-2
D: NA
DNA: TGTGCCAGCTCACCACGGGGGACTGTCGCCGGGGAGCTGTTTTTT
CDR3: CASSPRGTVAGELFF

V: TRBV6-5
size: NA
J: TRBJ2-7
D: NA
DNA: TGTGCCAGCAGTTACTCCTACCTAGCCGGCTCCTACGAGCAGTACTTC
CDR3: CASSYSYLAGSYEQYF

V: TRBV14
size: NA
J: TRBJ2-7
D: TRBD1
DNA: TGTGCCAGCAGCCCACCGGGGTTCTACAGGGGGCTTCCGACGGAGCAGTACTTC
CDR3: CASSPPGFYRGLPTEQYF

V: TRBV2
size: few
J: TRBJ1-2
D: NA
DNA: TGTGCCAGCAGGATCCAGGGGTCCCACTATGGCTACACCTTC
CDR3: CASRIQGSHYGYTF

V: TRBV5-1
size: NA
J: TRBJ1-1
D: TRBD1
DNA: TGCGCCAGCAGATCAGACAGGGGATGGGATGACACTGAAGCTTTCTTT
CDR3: CASRSDRGWDDTEAFF

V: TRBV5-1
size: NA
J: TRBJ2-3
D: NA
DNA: TGCGCCAGCAGTAACCTTGGCAGGGTCACAGATACGCAGTATTTT
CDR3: CASSNLGRVTDTQYF

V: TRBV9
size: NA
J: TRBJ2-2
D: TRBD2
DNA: TGTGCCAGCAGCCCAAGGACTAGCGGGAGTGCGAACACCGGGGAGCTGTTTTTT
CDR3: CASSPRTSGSANTGELFF

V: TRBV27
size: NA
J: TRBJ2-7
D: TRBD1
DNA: TGTGCCAGCAGCCCAGGGACAGGGGGCTACGAGCAGTACTTC
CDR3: CASSPGTGGYEQYF

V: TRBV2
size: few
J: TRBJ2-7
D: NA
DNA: TGTGCCAGCAGTGGACAGTACGAGCAGTACTTC
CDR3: CASSGQYEQYF

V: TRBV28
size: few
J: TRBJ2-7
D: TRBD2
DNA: TGTGCCAGCACTGCCGGGGGGTACTACGAGCAGTACTTC
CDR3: CASTAGGYYEQYF

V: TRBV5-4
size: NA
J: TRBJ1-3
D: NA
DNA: TGTGCCAGCAGCAAGGAGGTGCAGTCGACTTCTGGAAACACCATATATTTT
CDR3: CASSKEVQSTSGNTIYF

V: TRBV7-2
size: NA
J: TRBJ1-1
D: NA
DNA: TGTGCCAGCAGCCTCACCTTGGGGCAAGGTGAAGCTTTCTTT
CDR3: CASSLTLGQGEAFF

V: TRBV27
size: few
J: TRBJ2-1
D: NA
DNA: TGTGCCAGCAGTCCCTCCTCTCGTAATGAGCAGTTCTTC
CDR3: CASSPSSRNEQFF